The clone carrying this T cell receptor beta chain was seen many times. Its antigen is currently unknown. TCRdb recomputed calls from the RACE reads with MiXCR, one row per CDR3 protein. The sample includes over 300,000 distinct CDR3 sequences, 4.5% to 5.5% of them seen just once. Noted time point: pre-sensitization, week 0. Treatment here: therapeutic diphenylcyclopropenone sensitization with weekly scalp DPC. This record belongs to a study of human T cells and chemical hapten exposure. Trimming pared 8 bases from V and 3 bases from J, leaving 14 bases between. There are 13 residues in the CDR3. Germline CDR1 reads SNHLY; CDR2 reads FYNNEI. Study-wide results and limits: Alopecia affecting every donor means their immune response may not match healthy people's.

This specimen consisted of whole blood, obtained in connection with sensitization to the hapten diphenylcyclopropenone (DPC). This clonotype was sampled from a woman aged 45-65 years with alopecia areata. Some clones in this sample may be carry-over from other donors' samples. The rearrangement links TRBV2 to TRBJ2-7; maybe TRBD2 (6 bases). CDR3 in amino acids: CASRTGLFYEQYF. The CDR3 bases are TGTGCCAGCCGCACGGGACTCTTCTACGAGCAGTACTTC.